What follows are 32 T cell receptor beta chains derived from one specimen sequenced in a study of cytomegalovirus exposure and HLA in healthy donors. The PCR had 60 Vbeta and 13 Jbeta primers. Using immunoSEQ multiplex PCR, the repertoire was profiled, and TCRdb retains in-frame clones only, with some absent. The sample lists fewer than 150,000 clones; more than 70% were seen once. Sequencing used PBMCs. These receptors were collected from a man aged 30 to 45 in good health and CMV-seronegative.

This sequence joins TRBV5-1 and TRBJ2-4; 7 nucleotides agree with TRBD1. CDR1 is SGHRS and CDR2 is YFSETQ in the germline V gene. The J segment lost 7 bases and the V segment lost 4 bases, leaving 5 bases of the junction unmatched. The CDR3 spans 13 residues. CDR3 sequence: CASSITGDNIQYF. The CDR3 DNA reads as TGCGCCAGCAGCATTACAGGGGATAACATTCAGTACTTC. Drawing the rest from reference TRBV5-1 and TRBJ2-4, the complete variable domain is KAGVTQTPRYLIKTRGQQVTLSCSPISGHRSVSWYQQTPGQGLQFLFEYFSETQRNKGNFPGRFSGRQFSNSRSEMNVSTLELGDSALYLCASSITGDNIQYFGAGTRLSVL.

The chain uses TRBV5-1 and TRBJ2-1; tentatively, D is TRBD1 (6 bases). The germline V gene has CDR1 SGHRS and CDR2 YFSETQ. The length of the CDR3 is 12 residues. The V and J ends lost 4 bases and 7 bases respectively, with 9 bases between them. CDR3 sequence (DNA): TGCGCCAGCAGCCCTCAGGGGAATGAGCAGTTCTTC. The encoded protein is CASSPQGNEQFF.

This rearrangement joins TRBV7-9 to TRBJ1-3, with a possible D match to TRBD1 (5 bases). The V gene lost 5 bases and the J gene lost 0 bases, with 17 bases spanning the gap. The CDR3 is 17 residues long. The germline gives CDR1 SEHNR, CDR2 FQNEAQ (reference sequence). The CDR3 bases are TGTGCCAGCAGCGCCCCCGGGACCGGGAGCTCTGGAAACACCATATATTTT. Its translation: CASSAPGTGSSGNTIYF.

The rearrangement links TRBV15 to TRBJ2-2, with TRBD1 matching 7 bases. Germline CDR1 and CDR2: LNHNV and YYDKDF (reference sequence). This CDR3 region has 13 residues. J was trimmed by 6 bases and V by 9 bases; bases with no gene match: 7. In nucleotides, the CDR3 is TGTGCCACGAGTAGACAGGGCTCCGGGGAGCTGTTTTTT. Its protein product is CATSRQGSGELFF.

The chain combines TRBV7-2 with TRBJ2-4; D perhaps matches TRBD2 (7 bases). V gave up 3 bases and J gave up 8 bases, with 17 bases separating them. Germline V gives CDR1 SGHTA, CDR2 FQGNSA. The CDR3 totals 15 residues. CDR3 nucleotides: TGTGCCAGCAGCTTTCAGGGGTATCGGGGGGACATTCAGTACTTC. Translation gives CASSFQGYRGDIQYF.

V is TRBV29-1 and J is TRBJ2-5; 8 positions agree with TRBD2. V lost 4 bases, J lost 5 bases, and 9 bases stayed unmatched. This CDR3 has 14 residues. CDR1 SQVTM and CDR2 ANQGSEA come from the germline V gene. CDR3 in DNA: TGCAGCGTTGCCGGGAGGGCAGGGTATGAGACCCAGTACTTC. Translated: CSVAGRAGYETQYF.

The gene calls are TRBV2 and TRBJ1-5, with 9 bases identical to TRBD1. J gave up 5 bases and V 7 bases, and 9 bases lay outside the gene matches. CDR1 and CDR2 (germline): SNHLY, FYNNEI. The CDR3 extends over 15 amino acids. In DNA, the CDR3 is TGTGCCAGCACTACGGACAGGGGAAGCGATCAGCCCCAGCATTTT. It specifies CASTTDRGSDQPQHF. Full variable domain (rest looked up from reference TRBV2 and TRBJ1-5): EPEVTQTPSHQVTQMGQEVILRCVPISNHLYFYWYRQILGQKVEFLVSFYNNEISEKSEIFDDQFSVERPDGSNFTLKIRSTKLEDSAMYFCASTTDRGSDQPQHFGDGTRLSIL.

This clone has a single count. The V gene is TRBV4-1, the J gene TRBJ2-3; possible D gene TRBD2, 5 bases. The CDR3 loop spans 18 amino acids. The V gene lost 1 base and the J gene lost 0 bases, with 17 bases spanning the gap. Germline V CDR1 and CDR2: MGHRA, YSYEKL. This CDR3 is CASSQVRWESSSTDTQYF. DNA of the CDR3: TGCGCCAGCAGCCAAGTACGGTGGGAGAGTTCTAGCACAGATACGCAGTATTTT.

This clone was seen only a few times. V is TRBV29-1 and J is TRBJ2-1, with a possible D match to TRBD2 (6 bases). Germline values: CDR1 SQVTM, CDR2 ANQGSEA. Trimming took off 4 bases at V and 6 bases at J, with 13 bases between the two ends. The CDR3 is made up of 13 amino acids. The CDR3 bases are TGCAGCGTTGGGGGGGTTCTGGGCAATGAGCAGTTCTTC. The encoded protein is CSVGGVLGNEQFF.

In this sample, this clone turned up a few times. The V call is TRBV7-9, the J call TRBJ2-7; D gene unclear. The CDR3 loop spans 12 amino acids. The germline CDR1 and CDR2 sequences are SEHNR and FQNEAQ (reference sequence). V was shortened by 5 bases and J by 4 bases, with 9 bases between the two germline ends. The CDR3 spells CASSRGGYEQYF. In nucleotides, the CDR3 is TGTGCCAGCAGCAGAGGTGGATACGAGCAGTACTTC.

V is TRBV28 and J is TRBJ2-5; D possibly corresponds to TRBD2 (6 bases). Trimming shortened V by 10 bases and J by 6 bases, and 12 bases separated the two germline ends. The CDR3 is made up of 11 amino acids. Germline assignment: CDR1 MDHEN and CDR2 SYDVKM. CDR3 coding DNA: TGTGCCACGGGACTCAAAAAGACCCAGTACTTC. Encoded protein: CATGLKKTQYF.

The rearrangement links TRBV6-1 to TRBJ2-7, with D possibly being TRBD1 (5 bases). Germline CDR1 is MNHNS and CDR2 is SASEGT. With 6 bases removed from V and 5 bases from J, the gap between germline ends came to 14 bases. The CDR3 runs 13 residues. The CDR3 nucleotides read TGTGCCAGCAGCCTCCGTCAAGGGGACGAGCAGTACTTC. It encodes CASSLRQGDEQYF.

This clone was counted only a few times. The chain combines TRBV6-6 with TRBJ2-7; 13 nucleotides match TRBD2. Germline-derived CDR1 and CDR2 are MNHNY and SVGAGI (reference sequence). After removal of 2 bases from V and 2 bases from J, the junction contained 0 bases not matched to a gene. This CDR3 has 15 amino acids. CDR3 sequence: CASSYGLAGAYEQYF. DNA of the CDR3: TGTGCCAGCAGTTACGGACTAGCGGGAGCCTACGAGCAGTACTTC.

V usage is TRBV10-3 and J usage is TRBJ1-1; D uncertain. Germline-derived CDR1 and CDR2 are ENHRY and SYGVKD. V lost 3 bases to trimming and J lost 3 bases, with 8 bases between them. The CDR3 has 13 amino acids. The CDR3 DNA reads TGTGCCATCAGTGATACGCGGGACACTGAAGCTTTCTTT. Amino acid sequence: CAISDTRDTEAFF.

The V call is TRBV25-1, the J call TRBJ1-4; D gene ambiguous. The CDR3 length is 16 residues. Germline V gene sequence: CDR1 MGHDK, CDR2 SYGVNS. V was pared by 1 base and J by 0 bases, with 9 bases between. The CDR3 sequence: CASSESGWATNEKLFF. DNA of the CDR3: TGTGCCAGCAGTGAATCGGGGTGGGCAACTAATGAAAAACTGTTTTTT.

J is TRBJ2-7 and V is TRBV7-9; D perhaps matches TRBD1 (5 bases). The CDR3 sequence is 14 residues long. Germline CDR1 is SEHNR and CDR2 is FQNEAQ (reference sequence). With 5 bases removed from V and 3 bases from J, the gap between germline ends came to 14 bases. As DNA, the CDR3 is TGTGCCAGCAGCCCTACAGGATCCGTCTACGAGCAGTACTTC. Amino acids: CASSPTGSVYEQYF.

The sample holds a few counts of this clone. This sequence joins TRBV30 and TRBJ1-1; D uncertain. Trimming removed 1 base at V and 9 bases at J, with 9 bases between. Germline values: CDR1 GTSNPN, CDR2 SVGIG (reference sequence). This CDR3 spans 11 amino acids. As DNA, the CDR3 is TGTGCCTGGAGTGACCGGTTTAAAGCTTTCTTT. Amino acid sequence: CAWSDRFKAFF.

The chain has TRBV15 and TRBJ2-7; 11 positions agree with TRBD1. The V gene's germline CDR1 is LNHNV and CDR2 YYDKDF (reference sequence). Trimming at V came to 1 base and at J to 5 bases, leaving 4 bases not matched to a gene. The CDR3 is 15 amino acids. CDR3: CATSRGWGQGDEQYF. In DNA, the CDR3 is TGTGCCACCAGCAGAGGGTGGGGACAGGGGGACGAGCAGTACTTC.

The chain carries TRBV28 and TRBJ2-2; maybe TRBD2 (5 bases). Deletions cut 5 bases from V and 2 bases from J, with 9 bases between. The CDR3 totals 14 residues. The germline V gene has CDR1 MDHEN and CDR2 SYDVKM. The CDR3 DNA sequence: TGTGCCAGCAGTCCAGGACTCAACACCGGGGAGCTGTTTTTT. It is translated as CASSPGLNTGELFF.

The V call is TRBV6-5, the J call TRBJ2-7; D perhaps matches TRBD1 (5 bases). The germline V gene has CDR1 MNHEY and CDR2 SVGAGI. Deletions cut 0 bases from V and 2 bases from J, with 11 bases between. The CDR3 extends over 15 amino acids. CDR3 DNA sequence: TGTGCCAGCAGTTACTCGCAGGGCGTCCCCTACGAGCAGTACTTC. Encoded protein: CASSYSQGVPYEQYF.

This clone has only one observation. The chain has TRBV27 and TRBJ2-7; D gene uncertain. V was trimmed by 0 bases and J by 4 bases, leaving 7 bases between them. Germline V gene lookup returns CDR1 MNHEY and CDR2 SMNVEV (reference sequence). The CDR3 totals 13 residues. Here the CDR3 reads CASSLSAGYEQYF. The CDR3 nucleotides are TGTGCCAGCAGTTTATCAGCCGGGTACGAGCAGTACTTC.

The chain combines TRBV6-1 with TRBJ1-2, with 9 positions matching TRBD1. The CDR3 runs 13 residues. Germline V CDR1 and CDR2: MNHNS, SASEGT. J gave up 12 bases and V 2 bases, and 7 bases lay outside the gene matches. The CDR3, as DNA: TGTGCCAGCAGTGAAATGGGACAGGGTAGGAACACCTTC. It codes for CASSEMGQGRNTF.

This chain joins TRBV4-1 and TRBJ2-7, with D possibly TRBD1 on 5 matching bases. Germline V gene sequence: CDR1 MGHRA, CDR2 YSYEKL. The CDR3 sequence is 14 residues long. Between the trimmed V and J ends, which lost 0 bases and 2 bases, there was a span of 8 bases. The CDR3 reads CASSQDQGPYEQYF. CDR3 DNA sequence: TGCGCCAGCAGCCAAGATCAGGGCCCCTACGAGCAGTACTTC.

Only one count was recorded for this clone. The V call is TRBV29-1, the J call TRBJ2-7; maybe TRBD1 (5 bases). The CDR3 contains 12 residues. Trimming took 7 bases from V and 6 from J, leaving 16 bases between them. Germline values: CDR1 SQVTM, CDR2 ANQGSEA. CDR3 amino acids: CSAYVDDSEQYF. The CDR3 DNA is TGCAGCGCCTACGTAGACGACAGCGAGCAGTACTTC.

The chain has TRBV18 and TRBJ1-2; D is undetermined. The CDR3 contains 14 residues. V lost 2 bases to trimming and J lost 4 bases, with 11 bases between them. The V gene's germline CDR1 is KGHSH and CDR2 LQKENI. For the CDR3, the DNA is TGTGCCAGCTCACCAGGTCGGGATGCCTATGGCTACACCTTC. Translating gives CASSPGRDAYGYTF.

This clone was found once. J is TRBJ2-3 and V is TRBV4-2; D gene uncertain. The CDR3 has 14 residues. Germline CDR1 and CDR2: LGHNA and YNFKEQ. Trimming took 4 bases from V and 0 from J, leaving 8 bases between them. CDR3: CASSPKTSTDTQYF. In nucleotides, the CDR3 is TGTGCCAGCAGCCCCAAAACTAGCACAGATACGCAGTATTTT.

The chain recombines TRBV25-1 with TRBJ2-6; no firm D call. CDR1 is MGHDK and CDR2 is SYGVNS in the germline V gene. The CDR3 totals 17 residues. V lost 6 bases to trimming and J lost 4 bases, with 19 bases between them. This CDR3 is CASRESSGRLGANVLTF. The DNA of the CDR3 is TGTGCCAGCAGGGAGAGCAGTGGAAGGTTGGGGGCCAACGTCCTGACTTTC.

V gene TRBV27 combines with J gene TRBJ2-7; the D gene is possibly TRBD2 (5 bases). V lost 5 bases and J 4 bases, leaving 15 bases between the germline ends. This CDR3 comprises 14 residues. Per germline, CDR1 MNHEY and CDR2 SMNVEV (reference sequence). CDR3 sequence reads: CASSPVGVGYEQYF. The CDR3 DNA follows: TGTGCCAGCAGTCCGGTCGGGGTTGGGTACGAGCAGTACTTC.

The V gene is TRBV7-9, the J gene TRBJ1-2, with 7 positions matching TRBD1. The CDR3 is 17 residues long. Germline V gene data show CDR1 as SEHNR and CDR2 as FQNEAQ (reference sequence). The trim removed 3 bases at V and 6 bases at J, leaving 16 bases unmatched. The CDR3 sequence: CASSFPPGQGESDGYTF. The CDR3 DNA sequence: TGTGCCAGCAGCTTTCCCCCGGGGCAGGGGGAATCTGATGGCTACACCTTC.

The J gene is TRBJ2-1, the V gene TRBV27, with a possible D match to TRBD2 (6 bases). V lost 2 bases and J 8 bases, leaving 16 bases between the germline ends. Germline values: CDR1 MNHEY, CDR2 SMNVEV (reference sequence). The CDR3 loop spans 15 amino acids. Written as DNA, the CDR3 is TGTGCCAGCAGTTTAGACGAGACTAGGGGCCATGAGCAGTTCTTC. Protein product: CASSLDETRGHEQFF.

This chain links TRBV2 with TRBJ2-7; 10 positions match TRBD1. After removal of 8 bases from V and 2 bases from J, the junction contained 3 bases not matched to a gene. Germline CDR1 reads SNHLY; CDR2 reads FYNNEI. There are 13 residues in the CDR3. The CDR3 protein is CASAGQGAYEQYF. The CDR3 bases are TGTGCCAGCGCAGGACAGGGGGCCTACGAGCAGTACTTC.

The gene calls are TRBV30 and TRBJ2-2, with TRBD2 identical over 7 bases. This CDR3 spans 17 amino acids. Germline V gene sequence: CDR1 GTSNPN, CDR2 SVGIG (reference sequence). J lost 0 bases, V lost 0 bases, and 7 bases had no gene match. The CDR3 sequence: CAWSVQVLAANTGELFF. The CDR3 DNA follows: TGTGCCTGGAGTGTACAGGTTCTAGCGGCGAACACCGGGGAGCTGTTTTTT.